Listed below are T cell receptor beta chains from one sample, sequenced in a study of PD-1 blockade in classical Hodgkin lymphoma. Produced via immunoSEQ multiplex PCR; TCRdb's table is partial and in-frame only. The table records about 47,000 clones, 80% of them present only once. Sequenced material: peripheral blood mononuclear cells (PBMCs), taken before the fourth cycle of nivolumab. These receptors all come from a human donor with classical Hodgkin lymphoma. Both conserved end residues are part of each CDR3. The D gene is left open where the match is weak. Clone size, where shown, is once, few, many, or a class for clones that have expanded.

d_call	clone_size	v_call	j_call	cdr3_aa	cdr3_nt
.	.	TRBV11-3	TRBJ2-3	CASSLAGADTQYF	TGTGCCAGCAGCTTAGCGGGGGCAGATACGCAGTATTTT
.	.	TRBV5-5	TRBJ2-2	CASSLEGIGTGELFF	TGTGCCAGCAGCTTGGAGGGAATCGGTACCGGGGAGCTGTTTTTT
.	.	TRBV2	TRBJ1-5	CASSNDGNQPQHF	TGTGCCAGCAGTAACGATGGTAATCAGCCCCAGCATTTT
TRBD1	.	TRBV28	TRBJ2-7	CASSQPGQGEHYEQYF	TGTGCCAGCAGCCAACCGGGACAGGGCGAGCACTACGAGCAGTACTTC
.	.	TRBV11-1	TRBJ2-7	CASSFGNMNEQYF	TGTGCCAGCAGTTTCGGGAACATGAACGAGCAGTACTTC
TRBD1	.	TRBV5-1	TRBJ1-2	CASREATGETISGYTF	TGCGCCAGCAGGGAGGCGACAGGGGAAACTATAAGCGGCTACACCTTC
.	.	TRBV27	TRBJ2-3	CASSLFSGADTQYF	TGTGCCAGCAGTTTATTCTCGGGAGCGGATACGCAGTATTTT
.	.	TRBV5-4	TRBJ1-2	CASSLRDAGSLGGYTF	TGTGCCAGCAGCCTCCGGGACGCCGGGTCCCTGGGGGGCTACACCTTC
TRBD1	once	TRBV18	TRBJ1-1	CASSRRGQGARVEAFF	TGTGCCAGCTCACGTAGGGGACAGGGGGCGAGGGTTGAAGCTTTCTTT
.	.	TRBV18	TRBJ2-2	CASSPLPPGALDTGELFF	TGTGCCAGCTCACCCCTACCCCCCGGGGCGCTTGACACCGGGGAGCTGTTTTTT
TRBD1	.	TRBV15	TRBJ1-2	CATSRDRGQGAGYTF	TGTGCCACCAGCAGAGATCGAGGACAGGGGGCAGGCTACACCTTC
.	once	TRBV11-2	TRBJ1-2	CASSLGDLYGYTF	TGTGCCAGCAGCTTAGGGGATCTCTATGGCTACACCTTC
.	.	TRBV4-1	TRBJ1-2	CASSLGPLGRAEGYTF	TGCGCCAGCAGCCTCGGGCCTTTAGGGAGGGCGGAGGGCTACACCTTC
.	.	TRBV30	TRBJ2-5	CAWEIKETQYF	TGTGCCTGGGAAATAAAAGAGACCCAGTACTTC
TRBD1	.	TRBV19	TRBJ2-5	CASSMDRGETQYF	TGTGCCAGTAGTATGGACAGGGGCGAGACCCAGTACTTC
.	.	TRBV7-9	TRBJ1-1	CASSLRAAAGDTEAFF	TGTGCCAGCAGCCTGCGGGCGGCCGCGGGGGACACTGAAGCTTTCTTT
TRBD2	.	TRBV2	TRBJ2-6	CASSEMGGAGANVLTF	TGTGCCAGCAGTGAAATGGGGGGGGCTGGGGCCAACGTCCTGACTTTC
TRBD2	.	TRBV11-3	TRBJ2-1	CASSVRLGTSGRVTYNEQFF	TGTGCCAGCAGCGTTAGGCTCGGGACTAGCGGGAGGGTAACCTACAATGAGCAGTTCTTC
TRBD1	few	TRBV30	TRBJ1-6	CAWSVPDRVGSPLHF	TGTGCCTGGAGTGTACCGGACAGGGTCGGTTCACCCCTCCACTTT
TRBD1	.	TRBV7-9	TRBJ1-4	CASSLSQGALNEKLFF	TGTGCCAGCAGTCTAAGTCAGGGGGCCCTGAATGAAAAACTGTTTTTT
.	.	TRBV2	TRBJ2-2	CASTVGTNTGELFF	TGTGCCAGCACCGTGGGGACAAACACCGGGGAGCTGTTTTTT
.	.	TRBV6-6	TRBJ2-1	CASSLLDTSYNEQFF	TGTGCCAGCAGTTTGCTGGACACCTCCTACAATGAGCAGTTCTTC
TRBD2	once	TRBV6-1	TRBJ2-5	CASSVFVASGRDGQYF	TGTGCCAGCAGTGTGTTCGTGGCTAGCGGGAGGGATGGGCAGTACTTC
TRBD2	.	TRBV28	TRBJ2-2	CASSPRGAGGYTGELFF	TGTGCCAGCAGTCCCCGCGGAGCGGGAGGATATACCGGGGAGCTGTTTTTT
.	.	TRBV6-6	TRBJ1-4	CASSYLSTALNEKLFF	TGTGCCAGCAGTTACCTCTCGACAGCTCTTAATGAAAAACTGTTTTTT
TRBD2	few	TRBV18	TRBJ2-7	CASSPRDPQGLRLAGLGGSYEQYF	TGTGCCAGCTCACCACGAGACCCACAGGGGTTGAGACTAGCGGGATTGGGAGGCTCCTACGAGCAGTACTTC
.	.	TRBV7-2	TRBJ2-3	CASSLMGGSTDTQYF	TGTGCCAGCAGCTTAATGGGGGGAAGCACAGATACGCAGTATTTT
.	once	TRBV6-6	TRBJ2-7	CASSYSRGAYEQYF	TGTGCCAGCAGTTACTCGAGAGGGGCCTACGAGCAGTACTTC
TRBD1	.	TRBV14	TRBJ2-4	CASSPNRGRDIQYF	TGTGCCAGCAGCCCAAACAGGGGCCGGGACATTCAGTACTTC
TRBD1	few	TRBV5-4	TRBJ1-2	CASSLNPKDRIYGYTF	TGTGCCAGCAGCTTGAACCCCAAGGACAGGATCTATGGCTACACCTTC
.	.	TRBV19	TRBJ2-3	CASSGMMDTQYF	TGTGCCAGTAGCGGGATGATGGATACGCAGTATTTT
TRBD2	.	TRBV2	TRBJ2-2	CASSPPGGLGAGELFF	TGTGCCAGCAGCCCCCCGGGGGGGTTGGGGGCCGGGGAGCTGTTTTTT
.	.	TRBV19	TRBJ2-5	CASSTYRGIETQYF	TGTGCCAGTAGTACCTATAGGGGGATAGAGACCCAGTACTTC
.	few	TRBV6-5	TRBJ2-7	CASSSGQGTYEQYF	TGTGCCAGCAGCTCCGGGCAGGGGACCTACGAGCAGTACTTC
.	.	TRBV2	TRBJ1-1	CASCRPPGFAFF	TGTGCCAGCTGCCGCCCCCCCGGGTTCGCTTTCTTT
TRBD1	.	TRBV11-2	TRBJ1-1	CASSYQTGVIEAFF	TGTGCCAGCAGCTACCAAACAGGGGTTATTGAAGCTTTCTTT
TRBD1	.	TRBV6-5	TRBJ1-4	CASSYIDRGGLQLFF	TGTGCCAGCAGTTACATCGACAGGGGAGGGCTCCAACTGTTTTTT
.	.	TRBV7-2	TRBJ1-1	CASSLAGDYTEAFF	TGTGCCAGCAGCTTAGCAGGGGATTACACTGAAGCTTTCTTT
.	few	TRBV7-2	TRBJ1-3	CASSLAGQGNTIYF	TGTGCCAGCAGCTTAGCGGGTCAGGGCAACACCATATATTTT
.	.	TRBV7-7	TRBJ2-5	CASSLLAGETQYF	TGTGCCAGCAGCTTACTCGCCGGAGAGACCCAGTACTTC
TRBD1	.	TRBV7-9	TRBJ2-7	CASSSGTVQYEQYF	TGTGCCAGCAGCTCCGGGACAGTCCAATACGAGCAGTACTTC
.	few	TRBV7-2	TRBJ2-3	CASSLVRTDTQYF	TGTGCCAGCAGCTTAGTCCGCACAGATACGCAGTATTTT
.	.	TRBV6-6	TRBJ2-7	CASSYSYRGGYEQYF	TGTGCCAGCAGTTACTCTTACAGGGGGGGCTACGAGCAGTACTTC
.	few	TRBV5-1	TRBJ2-5	CASTLWGETQYF	TGCGCCAGCACCCTCTGGGGGGAGACCCAGTACTTC
.	few	TRBV7-3	TRBJ1-5	CASSPSFNQPQHF	TGTGCCAGCAGCCCCTCCTTTAATCAGCCCCAGCATTTT
.	.	TRBV6-5	TRBJ1-2	CASSSGFNYGYTF	TGTGCCAGCAGTTCAGGGTTTAACTATGGCTACACCTTC
.	.	TRBV6-5	TRBJ1-1	CASRAATGSDTEAFF	TGTGCCAGCAGGGCGGCCACAGGGTCGGACACTGAAGCTTTCTTT
.	.	TRBV5-6	TRBJ2-3	CASSLAISPPLPHTQYF	TGTGCCAGCAGCTTGGCCATTAGTCCTCCCCTCCCGCACACGCAGTATTTT
TRBD2	few	TRBV5-4	TRBJ2-5	CASSFGTSGGEVPQYF	TGTGCCAGCAGCTTTGGGACTAGCGGGGGGGAGGTTCCCCAGTACTTC
TRBD1	.	TRBV9	TRBJ2-7	CASSGQGANEQYF	TGTGCCAGCAGCGGACAGGGGGCTAACGAGCAGTACTTC